The next 19 T cell receptor beta chains were all read from a single sample in a study of blood T cell repertoires in acute mononucleosis. Regarding the study as a whole: Public beta motifs plus an AV5-AJ31 alpha motif appeared to drive GLC-BM selection.

TCRdb's table, derived via immunoSEQ multiplex PCR, lists solely in-frame clones and lacks some. The data contain roughly 2,200 clones, about 70% of them seen just once; the ten biggest clones take up around 49%. Time point of the sample: acute infectious mononucleosis, at clinical presentation within 2 weeks of symptom onset (visit 1). Material: EBV GLC epitope tetramer+ CD8+ T cells sorted from PBMCs, obtained during acute infectious mononucleosis. Sample subset: CD8 T cells binding tetramer with EBV BMLF1 280-288 peptide (GLC-BM). These TCRs come from a woman aged 18-29 years with infectious mononucleosis caused by EBV.

Remarks on this clone: Only one base separates this from a far larger clonotype, so it likely reflects a read error. This chain joins TRBV2 and TRBJ2-3; 9 nucleotides line up with TRBD2. This CDR3 has 15 amino acids. Germline V gene data show CDR1 as SNHLY and CDR2 as FYNNEI. The CDR3 sequence: CASSNSGRGSDTRYF. CDR3 sequence (DNA): TGTGCCAGCAGTAATAGCGGGAGAGGCTCAGATACGCGGTATTTT.

The sample holds many counts of this clone. The rearrangement links TRBV29-1 to TRBJ2-1; a possible D gene is TRBD1 (6 bases). The CDR3 extends over 15 amino acids. Germline-derived CDR1 and CDR2 are SQVTM and ANQGSEA. With 1 base removed from V and 0 bases from J, the gap between germline ends came to 10 bases. CDR3 region: CSVEGRGSSYNEQFF. The CDR3, as DNA: TGCAGCGTTGAAGGCAGGGGTAGCTCCTACAATGAGCAGTTCTTC.

There are many counts of this clone. This sequence joins TRBV7-4 and TRBJ2-7; D may be TRBD1 (5 bases). Per the germline V gene, CDR1 is SGHVT and CDR2 is SQSDAQ. With 2 bases removed from V and 2 bases from J, the gap between germline ends came to 13 bases. The CDR3 contains 15 residues. CDR3 region: CASSLSQGPTYEQYF. DNA of the CDR3: TGTGCCAGCAGCTTAAGCCAGGGCCCAACCTACGAGCAGTACTTC.

Concerning this clone itself: This likely reflects a read error, since a far larger clone is one base away. The identical CDR3 is also encoded by other nucleotide sequences in the sample. This rearrangement joins TRBV29-1 to TRBJ1-4; D possibly corresponds to TRBD1 (6 bases). The CDR3 has 14 amino acids. From germline, CDR1 is SQVTM and CDR2 ANQGSEA. DNA of the CDR3: TGCAGCGTTGGGTCACAGGGAACTAATGAAAGACTGTTTTTT. Amino acid sequence: CSVGSQGTNERLFF.

On this clone: The junction shows a germline mismatch at one end, possibly a read error. This chain uses TRBV27 with TRBJ2-3, with unresolved D. The CDR3 sequence is 12 residues long. Germline assignment: CDR1 MNHEY and CDR2 SMNVEV (reference sequence). The CDR3 loop reads CASSLSRTDTHF. The CDR3 nucleotides read TGTGCCAGCAGTTTATCTCGAACAGATACGCATTTT.

Remarks on this clone: A far more abundant clone sits one base away, making this likely a read error. The chain carries TRBV28 and TRBJ2-7; D is unclear. The CDR3 contains 14 residues. Deletions cut 7 bases from V and 0 bases from J, with 13 bases between. Per the germline V gene, CDR1 is MDHEN and CDR2 is SYDVKM. The CDR3 loop is CASIHRGYSYEQYF. The CDR3 coding sequence is TGTGCCAGCATCCATCGAGGTTACTCCTACGAGCAGTACTTC.

This clone has only one observation. A far larger clone is one base from this, pointing to a likely read error. This same CDR3 is encoded by further DNA sequences in the sample. The gene calls are TRBV7-3 and TRBJ2-1; possible D gene TRBD2, 6 bases. CDR3 length: 13 residues. Germline CDR1 SGHTA, CDR2 FQGTGA. V lost 5 bases to trimming and J lost 8 bases, with 13 bases between them. CDR3 DNA: TGTGCCAGCAGCGTAGCCGGAGGGGATGAGCAGTTCTTC. Residues: CASSVAGGDEQFF.

This clone showed up just a few times. The chain carries TRBV21-1 and TRBJ2-1; the D call TRBD2 from the table was never checked on the DNA. TRBV21-1 is designated a pseudogene. This CDR3 is 13 amino acids long. DNA for the CDR3: TGTGCCAGCAGCGTAGTTGGGGGGGCTGAGCAGTTCTTC. It yields the protein CASSVVGGAEQFF.

This clone is labeled as large. This chain links TRBV9 with TRBJ2-7; D may be TRBD2 (5 bases). The CDR3 has 12 residues. V dropped 0 bases and J dropped 6 bases, with 7 bases sitting between them. Germline CDR1 and CDR2: SGDLS and YYNGEE. This chain's CDR3 is CASSVEEGEQYF. Here the CDR3 DNA reads TGTGCCAGCAGCGTAGAAGAGGGCGAGCAGTACTTC.

This clone was observed a few times. This rearrangement joins TRBV13 to TRBJ2-3; 9 positions match TRBD2. In germline, CDR1 is PRHDT, CDR2 FYEKMQ (reference sequence). V shed 6 bases, J shed 4 bases, and the junction held 8 bases outside the gene matches. This CDR3 is 15 amino acids long. The CDR3 nucleotides read TGTGCCAGCAGTAATAGCGGGAGAGGCTCAGATACGCAGTATTTT. It is translated as CASSNSGRGSDTQYF.

The chain employs TRBV7-4 and TRBJ2-1, with TRBD2 as a possible D gene (7 bases). V shed 4 bases and J shed 10 bases, with 23 bases lying between them. The CDR3 is made up of 16 amino acids. Germline-derived CDR1 and CDR2 are SGHVT and SQSDAQ. The CDR3 sequence is CASSSFTRGGRGEQFF. The CDR3 nucleotides read TGTGCCAGCAGCTCCTTCACGAGGGGGGGCCGAGGAGAGCAGTTCTTC.

This clone was seen once. Other DNA sequences in this sample translate to the same CDR3. The chain links TRBV29-1 to TRBJ1-4, with 11 positions matching TRBD1. The CDR3 has 15 residues. CDR1 is SQVTM, CDR2 ANQGSEA, per germline. V dropped 6 bases and J dropped 9; count of bases not matched to a gene: 12. The CDR3 DNA follows: TGCAGCGTGGGGACAGGGGGTACTAATGAAAAAAAACTGTTTTTT. Protein sequence: CSVGTGGTNEKKLFF.

Comment on this clone: The limits of the CDR3 on the DNA are not certain, so only TCRdb's listed CDR3 is given. This chain joins TRBV29-1 and TRBJ1-4. Germline V gives CDR1 SQVTM, CDR2 ANQGSEA. Inclusive of both ends, the CDR3 amounts to 14 amino acids. CDR3 residues: CSVGVFQLMKNCFF.

This chain connects TRBV29-1 to TRBJ1-4; D is perhaps TRBD1 (6 bases). V was shortened by 6 bases and J by 7 bases, with 15 bases between the two germline ends. The CDR3 is 13 residues long. Germline CDR1 and CDR2: SQVTM and ANQGSEA. This CDR3 reads CSVGSQGTEKLFF. As DNA, the CDR3 is TGCAGCGTAGGGTCACAGGGAACTGAAAAACTGTTTTTT.

A note on this clone: A far larger clone is one nucleotide away, so this likely arose from a read error. The same CDR3 also results from other DNA sequences found in this sample. The rearrangement uses TRBV9 and TRBJ2-7; D is possibly TRBD2 (6 bases). The CDR3 loop spans 13 amino acids. Trimming left V 0 bases short and J 7 bases short, with 11 bases between. Germline V gene lookup returns CDR1 SGDLS and CDR2 YYNGEE. CDR3: CASSVAGGDEQYF. In nucleotides, the CDR3 is TGTGCCAGCAGCGTAGCCGGAGGGGATGAGCAGTACTTC.

Points on this clone: Possible read error: a much larger clone is one base away. The gene calls are TRBV29-1 and TRBJ1-2, with D possibly matching TRBD1 (5 bases). Germline V lookup: CDR1 SQVTM, CDR2 ANQGSEA. CDR3 length equals 12 residues. V was cut by 7 bases and J by 4 bases, with 13 bases left in between. The CDR3 coding sequence is TGCAGCGGGGGGGGGAGCGTCTATGGCTACACCTTC. It codes for CSGGGSVYGYTF.

Comment on this clone: The DNA is omitted, as the CDR3 cannot be located on it reliably, and the CDR3 follows TCRdb's listing. Other DNA sequences in the same sample also yield this CDR3. The V and J genes are TRBV29-1 and TRBJ1-4; the table's D call TRBD1 went unverified against the DNA. Germline CDR1 and CDR2: SQVTM and ANQGSEA. The CDR3 spans 14 residues, counting both ends. The CDR3 reads CSVGTGGTMKNCFF.

As concerns this clone: The DNA is omitted, as the CDR3 cannot be located on it reliably, and the CDR3 follows TCRdb's listing. CDR3 protein: CASSTFLGGELFFF. The chain is built from TRBV6-5 and TRBJ2-2; the D call in the table, TRBD2, was not verified against the DNA. Per germline, CDR1 MNHEY and CDR2 SVGAGI. The CDR3 spans 14 amino acids, including both terminal residues.

This clone was counted once. A far larger clone lies a single base away; this is likely a read error. This chain links TRBV2 with TRBJ2-3; a possible D gene is TRBD2 (5 bases). V dropped 5 bases and J dropped 4 bases, with 16 bases sitting between them. The length of the CDR3 is 15 residues. Per the germline V gene, CDR1 is SNHLY and CDR2 is FYNNEI. CDR3 DNA: TGTGCCAGCAGTAATAGCGTGAGAGGCTCAGATACGCAGTATTTT. Translating it yields CASSNSVRGSDTQYF.